The subject of this entry is one TCR beta chain. Sequencing used immunoSEQ multiplex PCR; TCRdb keeps in-frame clones, though not all of them. The repertoire includes about 200,000 clones, approximately 80% of them detected once, and approximately 7.2% sits in the top ten. This record comes from a study of blood T cell repertoires in COVID-19. V lost 4 bases to trimming and J lost 5 bases; unmatched junction nucleotides: 5. This CDR3 is 14 amino acids long. Germline lookup yields CDR1 MNHEY and CDR2 SVGEGT. The sample was peripheral blood. The rearrangement links TRBV6-2 or TRBV6-3 to TRBJ2-7, with 10 bases identical to TRBD1. The TCR sequence derives from a human donor with acute or convalescent COVID-19. The donor label of this sample is uncertain. The CDR3 reads CASSSTGGSNEQYF. CDR3 coding DNA: TGTGCCAGCAGTTCGACAGGGGGCAGTAACGAGCAGTACTTC.